The 14 T cell receptor beta chains presented below share a single source sample, sequenced in a study of shared clonotypes between healthy human individuals. Profiling relied on immunoSEQ multiplex PCR, and the TCRdb table lists in-frame clones only, not all of them. Among 2 million to 3 million clones listed, approximately 94% were seen once. Sequenced sample: naive CD4+ T cells from PBMCs. The sample's subset: CD45RA+ positively selected. The receptors shown here come from a man between 18 and 29 years old in good health. Some clones in this sample may be carry-over from other donors' samples.

The rearrangement joins TRBV19 to TRBJ1-2; perhaps TRBD1 as D (6 bases). Germline values: CDR1 LNHDA, CDR2 SQIVND (reference sequence). This CDR3 is 16 amino acids long. V dropped 7 bases and J dropped 5 bases, with 23 bases sitting between them. The CDR3 region has the DNA TGTGCCAGTACCCAGGCAGGGGCGTACTTTGGATATGGCTACACCTTC. Translating it yields CASTQAGAYFGYGYTF.

V usage is TRBV6-5 and J usage is TRBJ2-7, with TRBD2 identical over 13 bases. V was clipped by 5 bases and J by 1 base; unmatched bases: 2. Germline loops: CDR1 MNHEY, CDR2 SVGAGI. This CDR3 has 15 residues. The CDR3 DNA follows: TGTGCCAGCAGTGTGACTAGCGGGGGGTCCTACGAGCAGTACTTC. Translation: CASSVTSGGSYEQYF.

The chain is built from TRBV5-1 and TRBJ2-2; 11 positions agree with TRBD2. Trimming took 3 bases from V and 4 from J; bases not matched to a gene: 5. Germline assignment: CDR1 SGHRS and CDR2 YFSETQ. The CDR3 length is 16 residues. The CDR3 DNA reads as TGCGCCAGCAGCTCCGGGACTAGCGGACTCACCGGGGAGCTGTTTTTT. It codes for CASSSGTSGLTGELFF.

A note on this clone: Since the CDR3 does not end with the conserved phenylalanine or tryptophan, this likely comes from a read error. The DNA is left out, because the CDR3 cannot be placed on it with certainty; the CDR3 is given as TCRdb lists it. The chain has TRBV21-1 and TRBJ1-2; whether TRBD1, the table's D call, matches the DNA was not checked. TRBV21-1 is a listed pseudogene. The CDR3 sequence runs 10 residues, both termini included. The CDR3 here is CASDIKGVLY.

The chain couples TRBV4-2 to TRBJ1-1; maybe TRBD1 (5 bases). V was clipped by 1 base and J by 7 bases, with 7 bases between them. Germline values: CDR1 LGHNA, CDR2 YNFKEQ. The CDR3 has 12 amino acids. The CDR3 region is CASSQGGDEAFF. In DNA form, the CDR3 reads TGTGCCAGCAGCCAAGGGGGGGATGAAGCTTTCTTT.

V is TRBV5-1 and J is TRBJ2-7; D is perhaps TRBD1 (5 bases). Trimming took off 0 bases at V and 1 base at J, with 11 bases between the two ends. Per the germline V gene, CDR1 is SGHRS and CDR2 is YFSETQ. The CDR3 sequence is 15 residues long. The CDR3 DNA reads as TGCGCCAGCAGCTTGGAACAGGCCCGTTCCTACGAGCAGTACTTC. Encoded protein: CASSLEQARSYEQYF. Combining the CDR3 with reference TRBV5-1 and TRBJ2-7 gives the whole variable domain KAGVTQTPRYLIKTRGQQVTLSCSPISGHRSVSWYQQTPGQGLQFLFEYFSETQRNKGNFPGRFSGRQFSNSRSEMNVSTLELGDSALYLCASSLEQARSYEQYFGPGTRLTVT.

This clone was seen a single time. This sample includes further DNA sequences coding for the same CDR3. The gene calls are TRBV7-2 and TRBJ2-1, with 8 bases identical to TRBD2. CDR1 is SGHTA and CDR2 is FQGNSA in the germline V gene. CDR3 size: 15 residues. V lost 3 bases, J lost 1 base, and 2 bases stayed unmatched. The DNA of the CDR3 is TGTGCCAGCAGCTTTAGCGGGACTTCCTACAATGAGCAGTTCTTC. It specifies CASSFSGTSYNEQFF.

The chain joins TRBV5-1 to TRBJ2-7; 8 bases agree with TRBD2. CDR3 length equals 14 residues. From germline, CDR1 is SGHRS and CDR2 YFSETQ. J lost 6 bases, V lost 3 bases, and 8 bases had no gene match. The CDR3 protein is CASSSREAVGEQYF. In DNA form, the CDR3 reads TGCGCCAGCAGCTCGCGGGAGGCCGTTGGCGAGCAGTACTTC.

The chain couples TRBV6-1 to TRBJ1-4; D may be TRBD1 (5 bases). CDR3 length: 17 amino acids. Trimming pared 3 bases from V and 0 bases from J, leaving 14 bases between. The germline V gene encodes CDR1 MNHNS and CDR2 SASEGT. The CDR3 sequence is CASSDWGSPTTNEKLFF. CDR3 DNA sequence: TGTGCCAGCAGTGATTGGGGCAGCCCGACAACTAATGAAAAACTGTTTTTT.

The gene calls are TRBV25-1 and TRBJ1-1; maybe TRBD1 (6 bases). Trimming left V 8 bases short and J 6 bases short, with 19 bases between. Germline CDR1 reads MGHDK; CDR2 reads SYGVNS. This CDR3 has 14 amino acids. CDR3: CASGRTGRNAEAFF. In DNA form, the CDR3 reads TGTGCCAGCGGACGCACAGGGCGTAACGCTGAAGCTTTCTTT.

V is TRBV7-9 and J is TRBJ1-2; a possible D gene is TRBD1 (5 bases). Between the trimmed V and J ends, which lost 2 bases and 4 bases, there was a span of 17 bases. Germline V gene data show CDR1 as SEHNR and CDR2 as FQNEAQ (reference sequence). The CDR3 is 16 amino acids. The DNA for the CDR3 is TGTGCCAGCAGCTTAACGAACTCCAGGGATCGCTATGGCTACACCTTC. Translated: CASSLTNSRDRYGYTF.

The gene calls are TRBV4-2 and TRBJ1-1, with D perhaps TRBD1 (6 bases). CDR1 is LGHNA, CDR2 YNFKEQ, per germline. Between the trimmed V and J ends, which lost 1 base and 1 base, there was a span of 16 bases. There are 17 residues in the CDR3. CDR3: CASSQVRGGEGNTEAFF. The CDR3, as DNA: TGTGCCAGCAGCCAAGTTAGAGGGGGAGAGGGGAACACTGAAGCTTTCTTT.

This chain joins TRBV19 and TRBJ2-7; D unclear. The CDR3 totals 14 residues. Germline V gene sequence: CDR1 LNHDA, CDR2 SQIVND (reference sequence). V was clipped by 4 bases and J by 0 bases, with 10 bases between them. The CDR3 spells CASSKRRNSYEQYF. As DNA, the CDR3 is TGTGCCAGTAGTAAGAGGCGGAACTCCTACGAGCAGTACTTC.

The rearrangement links TRBV30 to TRBJ2-2; D may be TRBD2 (6 bases). The CDR3 totals 14 residues. V was pared by 8 bases and J by 2 bases, with 15 bases between. CDR1 is GTSNPN, CDR2 SVGIG, per germline (reference sequence). The CDR3 coding sequence is TGTGCCCACAGGAGGGGCAGTAACACCGGGGAGCTGTTTTTT. Translating it yields CAHRRGSNTGELFF.